This T cell receptor beta chain is from a study of cytotoxic CD8 clonotypes in ibrutinib-treated CLL. This clone was seen just once. Its antigen is undetermined. Regarding the study as a whole: Shared public clonotypes were rare, and on treatment they either got smaller or stayed the same. The clonality went up when patients responded to ibrutinib and dropped back toward baseline at progression.

CDR3 length: 15 residues. V dropped 5 bases and J dropped 4; count of bases not matched to a gene: 7. Per the germline V gene, CDR1 is MDHEN and CDR2 is SYDVKM. Generated by immunoSEQ multiplex PCR, the TCRdb table keeps only in-frame clones and is missing some. The sample has about 43,000 clones, 60% to 75% seen once; the top ten hold around 13%. Sample: PBMCs, taken after 12 months of ibrutinib treatment. The receptor comes from a human donor with chronic lymphocytic leukemia. This rearrangement joins TRBV28 to TRBJ1-4, with 7 nucleotides matching TRBD1. The CDR3 DNA sequence: TGTGCCAGCAGTGCCGGGGACAGCTATAATGAAAAACTGTTTTTT. Translated, it gives CASSAGDSYNEKLFF.